Below, 21 T cell receptor beta chains from the same sample are listed, as sequenced in a study of T cell changes during pregnancy in multiple sclerosis. Data came from immunoSEQ multiplex PCR; TCRdb stores just in-frame clones and leaves some out. Among approximately 51,000 clones listed, under 95% were seen once. The source material was CD4+ T cells from peripheral blood mononuclear cells, sampled in the second trimester of pregnancy. These TCRs come from a female donor with multiple sclerosis, enrolled in a pregnancy study.

V and J are TRBV7-2 and TRBJ2-7; 10 nucleotides line up with TRBD2. There are 16 residues in the CDR3. The junction had 16 bases not matched to a gene; V was cut back by 7 bases and J by 7 bases. Germline CDR1 reads SGHTA; CDR2 reads FQGNSA. Here the CDR3 reads CASTPYERGGREEQYF. CDR3 DNA sequence: TGTGCCAGCACCCCCTATGAGCGGGGGGGCCGAGAGGAGCAGTACTTC.

Only a few counts were recorded for this clone. The chain joins TRBV6-5 to TRBJ1-3, with 8 nucleotides matching TRBD1. V lost 6 bases, J lost 3 bases, and 4 bases stayed unmatched. Germline V lookup: CDR1 MNHEY, CDR2 SVGAGI. The CDR3 contains 14 residues. The CDR3 nucleotides read TGTGCCAGCAGGTACAGGGGGAGTGGAAACACCATATATTTT. This codes for CASRYRGSGNTIYF.

This clone is medium-sized by share. The chain employs TRBV7-8 and TRBJ1-2; D unclear. Trimming took off 2 bases at V and 8 bases at J, with 12 bases between the two ends. Per the germline V gene, CDR1 is SGHVS and CDR2 is FQNEAQ. The CDR3 loop spans 13 amino acids. The CDR3 DNA reads TGTGCCAGCAGCTTATTTAATCGAGAGGGCTACACCTTC. It is translated as CASSLFNREGYTF.

This chain joins TRBV7-2 and TRBJ1-2; TRBD1 matches at 12 bases. V shed 1 base, J shed 4 bases, and the junction held 4 bases outside the gene matches. Germline V gene sequence: CDR1 SGHTA, CDR2 FQGNSA. The CDR3 spans 16 residues. The CDR3 DNA reads TGTGCCAGCAGCTTAGTCCCGGGACAGGGGGCCTATGGCTACACCTTC. It codes for CASSLVPGQGAYGYTF.

J is TRBJ2-3 and V is TRBV9; 9 bases fit TRBD2. CDR1 is SGDLS, CDR2 YYNGEE, per germline. This CDR3 contains 15 residues. V was pared by 0 bases and J by 2 bases, with 1 base of the junction left unmatched. The CDR3 protein is CASSVVAGVTDTQYF. In DNA form, the CDR3 reads TGTGCCAGCAGCGTAGTAGCGGGGGTCACAGATACGCAGTATTTT.

The chain has TRBV6-1 and TRBJ1-5, with unresolved D. Germline V CDR1 and CDR2: MNHNS, SASEGT. This CDR3 spans 15 amino acids. Between the trimmed V and J ends, which lost 4 bases and 3 bases, there was a span of 13 bases. The CDR3 sequence is CASSANLQPNQPQHF. Here the CDR3 DNA reads TGTGCCAGCAGTGCCAATTTACAGCCCAATCAGCCCCAGCATTTT.

This chain uses TRBV7-2 with TRBJ2-1; 9 bases line up with TRBD2. CDR3 length: 11 amino acids. The trim removed 3 bases at V and 13 bases at J, leaving 1 base unmatched. Germline V CDR1 and CDR2: SGHTA, FQGNSA. The CDR3 DNA sequence: TGTGCCAGCAGCTTGGGGACTAGCCAGTTCTTC. Its translation: CASSLGTSQFF.

This clone was seen more than once but under ten times. The genes are TRBV7-3 and TRBJ2-1; 13 bases match TRBD2. Trimming at V came to 1 base and at J to 7 bases, leaving 7 bases not matched to a gene. Germline loops: CDR1 SGHTA, CDR2 FQGTGA. This CDR3 is built from 17 residues. The chain's CDR3 is CASSLRAPGLAGNEQFF. The CDR3 DNA reads as TGTGCCAGCAGCTTAAGAGCCCCGGGACTAGCGGGGAATGAGCAGTTCTTC.

The rearrangement joins TRBV7-2 to TRBJ2-2; maybe TRBD2 (6 bases). The V end lost 1 base, the J end lost 5 bases, and 14 bases lay between the germline ends. There are 16 residues in the CDR3. Per germline, CDR1 SGHTA and CDR2 FQGNSA. In nucleotides, the CDR3 is TGTGCCAGCAGCTTAGTAGTGGGACTCCCGACCGGGGAGCTGTTTTTT. It yields the protein CASSLVVGLPTGELFF.

This chain uses TRBV9 with TRBJ2-1; no firm D call. CDR1 SGDLS and CDR2 YYNGEE come from the germline V gene. The V gene lost 2 bases and the J gene lost 5 bases, with 11 bases spanning the gap. This CDR3 spans 14 amino acids. CDR3 loop: CASSVQEPNNEQFF. CDR3 coding DNA: TGTGCCAGCAGCGTCCAGGAACCGAACAATGAGCAGTTCTTC.

This clone is a singleton in its sample. This chain links TRBV5-4 with TRBJ2-1, with a tentative D call TRBD2 (6 bases). This CDR3 is built from 15 residues. Trimming stripped 4 bases from V and 6 bases from J, with 17 bases between. CDR1 and CDR2 (germline): SGHNT, YYREEE (reference sequence). The CDR3 sequence is CASSRRLERSNEQFF. DNA for the CDR3: TGTGCCAGCAGCCGAAGACTAGAAAGGAGCAATGAGCAGTTCTTC.

This chain joins TRBV12-5 and TRBJ1-3; D is unclear. V was pared by 0 bases and J by 0 bases, with 6 bases between. The CDR3 sequence is 15 residues long. Germline CDR1 is LGHNT and CDR2 is FRNRAP. CDR3 DNA sequence: TGTGCTAGTGGTTTGGTCCTGTTCTCTGGAAACACCATATATTTT. It encodes CASGLVLFSGNTIYF.

The genes are TRBV19 and TRBJ1-2, with TRBD1 as a possible D gene (5 bases). V dropped 3 bases and J dropped 8 bases, with 10 bases sitting between them. This CDR3 is 12 amino acids long. Germline V lookup: CDR1 LNHDA, CDR2 SQIVND (reference sequence). This CDR3 is CASSISGGGYTF. The CDR3 region has the DNA TGTGCCAGTAGTATCTCCGGGGGAGGCTACACCTTC. The full variable domain, its missing parts supplied by reference TRBV19 and TRBJ1-2, is DGGITQSPKYLFRKEGQNVTLSCEQNLNHDAMYWYRQDPGQGLRLIYYSQIVNDFQKGDIAEGYSVSREKKESFPLTVTSAQKNPTAFYLCASSISGGGYTFGSGTRLTVV.

The chain carries TRBV6-4 and TRBJ1-2, with TRBD1 matching over 9 bases. With 3 bases clipped from V and 7 bases from J, the junction kept 9 bases outside the gene matches. CDR3 length equals 15 residues. Germline CDR1 reads MRHNA; CDR2 reads SNTAGT. CDR3 DNA sequence: TGTGCCAGCAGTGAGAGGACAGGGGAAAGGAGTGGCTACACCTTC. Translation: CASSERTGERSGYTF.

The genes are TRBV5-6 and TRBJ2-1, with 9 bases lining up with TRBD2. The V gene end was trimmed by 5 bases and the J gene end by 6 bases; junction bases not matched to a gene: 9. Germline V gene sequence: CDR1 SGHDT, CDR2 YYEEEE. The CDR3 covers 15 residues. CDR3 coding DNA: TGTGCCAGCAGTCCCGTGGGTAGCGGGAGCAATGAGCAGTTCTTC. Translation gives CASSPVGSGSNEQFF.

The CDR3 here is CASSSAGGAVYNEQFF. The CDR3 DNA is TGTGCCAGCAGTTCGGCCGGGGGGGCCGTCTACAATGAGCAGTTCTTC. V gene TRBV6-5 combines with J gene TRBJ2-1, with 8 positions matching TRBD2. V trimming: 4 bases; J trimming: 3 bases; junction bases outside the gene matches: 8. Germline V gene sequence: CDR1 MNHEY, CDR2 SVGAGI. The CDR3 has 16 residues.

As DNA, the CDR3 is TGTGCCAGCGCACCGGCTGTGTTGGGGACTTACACTGAAGCTTTCTTT. It is translated as CASAPAVLGTYTEAFF. The J gene is TRBJ1-1, the V gene TRBV11-2, with D perhaps matching TRBD1 (5 bases). V was pared by 8 bases and J by 3 bases, with 22 bases between. The germline V gene encodes CDR1 SGHAT and CDR2 FQNNGV. The CDR3 sequence is 16 residues long. The whole variable domain, filled in from reference TRBV11-2 and TRBJ1-1, reads EAGVAQSPRYKIIEKRQSVAFWCNPISGHATLYWYQQILGQGPKLLIQFQNNGVVDDSQLPKDRFSAERLKGVDSTLKIQPAKLEDSAVYLCASAPAVLGTYTEAFFGQGTRLTVV.

The chain couples TRBV5-1 to TRBJ1-2; D may be TRBD1 (6 bases). CDR3 length equals 16 residues. Germline CDR1 and CDR2: SGHRS and YFSETQ. Trimming removed 5 bases from V and 8 bases from J, with 25 bases in between. The CDR3: CASSAEGGGKVYGYTF. CDR3 bases: TGCGCCAGCAGTGCAGAAGGGGGGGGAAAAGTTTACGGCTACACCTTC.

This chain links TRBV5-4 with TRBJ1-2, with TRBD1 matching 7 bases. Germline values: CDR1 SGHNT, CDR2 YYREEE (reference sequence). The CDR3 contains 15 residues. The V segment lost 1 base and the J segment 1 base; nucleotides outside the gene matches: 4. CDR3 sequence reads: CASSLKGTVNYGYTF. Written as DNA, the CDR3 is TGTGCCAGCAGCTTGAAGGGGACAGTTAACTATGGCTACACCTTC.

The J gene is TRBJ1-1, the V gene TRBV9, with D perhaps matching TRBD1 (6 bases). The germline V and J ends were trimmed by 0 bases and 1 base, with 10 bases remaining between them. This CDR3 contains 15 residues. Germline CDR1 is SGDLS and CDR2 is YYNGEE. CDR3 nucleotide sequence: TGTGCCAGCAGCGTAGTCGGGGGGCGGAACACTGAAGCTTTCTTT. It codes for CASSVVGGRNTEAFF. The full variable domain, in which reference TRBV9 and TRBJ1-1 provide the parts outside the CDR3, is DSGVTQTPKHLITATGQRVTLRCSPRSGDLSVYWYQQSLDQGLQFLIQYYNGEERAKGNILERFSAQQFPDLHSELNLSSLELGDSALYFCASSVVGGRNTEAFFGQGTRLTVV.

This sequence joins TRBV5-1 and TRBJ2-1, with a weak D call TRBD1 (5 bases). The CDR3 covers 13 residues. The germline CDR1 and CDR2 sequences are SGHRS and YFSETQ. Trimming took 0 bases from V and 7 from J, leaving 8 bases between them. CDR3 in amino acids: CASSLEGVNEQFF. The CDR3, as DNA: TGCGCCAGCAGCTTGGAAGGGGTGAATGAGCAGTTCTTC.